One sample yielded the 19 T cell receptor beta chains listed below, sequenced in a study of T cell responses to AZD1222 COVID-19 vaccine. Assay: immunoSEQ multiplex PCR; the TCRdb copy retains only in-frame clones and omits some. The table includes more than 100,000 clones, more than 85% detected once. Sequences were derived from peripheral blood, sampled on day 0 of AZD1222 vaccination. The receptors come from an adult in good health.

The chain has TRBV30 and TRBJ2-3; D might be TRBD1 (6 bases). The CDR3 consists of 17 residues. Trimming removed 4 bases from V and 0 bases from J, with 20 bases in between. Germline V gene data show CDR1 as GTSNPN and CDR2 as SVGIG (reference sequence). The CDR3 nucleotides are TGTGCCTGGATAAAAGGGGGTCGCTTAGCTAGCACAGATACGCAGTATTTT. This sequence encodes CAWIKGGRLASTDTQYF.

The chain is built from TRBV7-9 and TRBJ1-1, with D maybe TRBD1 (5 bases). The V gene lost 7 bases and the J gene lost 4 bases, with 10 bases spanning the gap. The CDR3 consists of 12 residues. Germline V gene data show CDR1 as SEHNR and CDR2 as FQNEAQ (reference sequence). CDR3 sequence (DNA): TGTGCCAGCAAACGGGGACCCACTGAAGCTTTCTTT. Its protein is CASKRGPTEAFF. The variable domain in full, with the rest retrieved from reference TRBV7-9 and TRBJ1-1, is DTGVSQNPRHKITKRGQNVTFRCDPISEHNRLYWYRQTLGQGPEFLTYFQNEAQLEKSRLLSDRFSAERPKGSFSTLEIQRTEQGDSAMYLCASKRGPTEAFFGQGTRLTVV.

This sequence joins TRBV24-1 and TRBJ1-1; tentative D call: TRBD1 (6 bases). This CDR3 region has 12 residues. Germline V CDR1 and CDR2: KGHDR, SFDVKD. V gave up 1 base and J gave up 8 bases, with 7 bases separating them. For the CDR3, the DNA is TGTGCCACCAGTGATTTCGGGGGCGAAGCTTTCTTT. It is translated as CATSDFGGEAFF.

The genes are TRBV11-2 and TRBJ2-7; 7 nucleotides agree with TRBD1. CDR1 SGHAT and CDR2 FQNNGV come from the germline V gene. This CDR3 is built from 14 residues. J lost 3 bases, V lost 5 bases, and 7 bases had no gene match. The CDR3 DNA reads as TGTGCCAGCAGCCCAGGGACAGTCGACTACGAGCAGTACTTC. It yields the protein CASSPGTVDYEQYF.

The genes are TRBV6-5 and TRBJ2-3, with no clear D. Trimming shortened V by 6 bases and J by 6 bases, and 10 bases separated the two germline ends. The germline CDR1 and CDR2 sequences are MNHEY and SVGAGI. CDR3 length: 12 amino acids. The CDR3 nucleotides are TGTGCCAGCAGCGAGGTTGGGGATACGCAGTATTTT. Its protein product is CASSEVGDTQYF.

This chain connects TRBV5-5 to TRBJ1-1; D uncertain. Trimming pared 1 base from V and 2 bases from J, leaving 9 bases between. This CDR3 has 14 residues. Germline values: CDR1 SGHKS, CDR2 YYEKEE (reference sequence). CDR3 sequence reads: CASSLLASNTEAFF. CDR3 coding DNA: TGTGCCAGCAGCTTGTTGGCAAGTAACACTGAAGCTTTCTTT.

This clone showed up just once. This chain joins TRBV5-5 and TRBJ2-7; the match to TRBD2 covers 12 bases. This CDR3 has 15 amino acids. V lost 1 base and J lost 7; bases outside the gene matches: 6. The germline V gene encodes CDR1 SGHKS and CDR2 YYEKEE (reference sequence). The DNA of the CDR3 is TGTGCCAGCAGCTTGTGGGTGGGACTAGCGGGTGAGCAGTACTTC. It specifies CASSLWVGLAGEQYF.

The chain is built from TRBV12-3 or TRBV12-4 and TRBJ2-7; D not resolved. Trimming left V 3 bases short and J 3 bases short, with 9 bases between. The CDR3 has 13 amino acids. CDR3 protein: CASSFQAIYEQYF. In DNA form, the CDR3 reads TGTGCCAGCAGTTTCCAGGCCATCTACGAGCAGTACTTC.

The chain employs TRBV5-1 and TRBJ2-1; tentatively, D is TRBD2 (5 bases). Germline V CDR1 and CDR2: SGHRS, YFSETQ. V gave up 1 base and J gave up 2 bases, with 10 bases separating them. The CDR3 loop spans 15 amino acids. As DNA, the CDR3 is TGCGCCAGCAGCTTGTCCGGGGAGACCTACAATGAGCAGTTCTTC. It is translated as CASSLSGETYNEQFF. The full variable domain, completed using reference TRBV5-1 and TRBJ2-1, is KAGVTQTPRYLIKTRGQQVTLSCSPISGHRSVSWYQQTPGQGLQFLFEYFSETQRNKGNFPGRFSGRQFSNSRSEMNVSTLELGDSALYLCASSLSGETYNEQFFGPGTRLTVL.

The rearrangement joins TRBV24-1 to TRBJ2-3; a possible D gene is TRBD1 (6 bases). Germline V gene lookup returns CDR1 KGHDR and CDR2 SFDVKD. This CDR3 is 17 amino acids long. V gave up 5 bases and J gave up 4 bases, with 21 bases separating them. The CDR3, as DNA: TGTGCCACCAGTGGTCCAGAGTCGTCCAGGGGCCCAGATACGCAGTATTTT. This sequence encodes CATSGPESSRGPDTQYF.

V and J are TRBV7-6 and TRBJ2-1; 11 bases align to TRBD2. CDR3 length: 16 amino acids. J was trimmed by 1 base and V by 5 bases; bases with no gene match: 4. Germline values: CDR1 SGHVS, CDR2 FNYEAQ. CDR3 region: CASSIIAGGSYNEQFF. For the CDR3, the DNA is TGTGCCAGCAGCATAATAGCGGGGGGGTCCTACAATGAGCAGTTCTTC.

The chain combines TRBV7-2 with TRBJ2-1; TRBD2 matches at 7 bases. Germline V gives CDR1 SGHTA, CDR2 FQGNSA. The length of the CDR3 is 15 residues. V was pared by 3 bases and J by 5 bases, with 7 bases of the junction left unmatched. Here the CDR3 DNA reads TGTGCCAGCAGCTTTGGGCTAGCGGAAAACAATGAGCAGTTCTTC. Encoded protein: CASSFGLAENNEQFF.

This chain connects TRBV27 to TRBJ1-1; D is uncertain. The V gene lost 2 bases and the J gene lost 3 bases, with 7 bases spanning the gap. This CDR3 is built from 13 residues. Germline-derived CDR1 and CDR2 are MNHEY and SMNVEV (reference sequence). CDR3 sequence: CASSLKVHTEAFF. In nucleotides, the CDR3 is TGTGCCAGCAGTTTAAAGGTGCACACTGAAGCTTTCTTT.

The chain joins TRBV4-1 to TRBJ2-7; 7 bases fit TRBD1. Germline CDR1 MGHRA, CDR2 YSYEKL. Germline trimming cut 1 base from V and 4 bases from J; bases unmatched to any gene: 4. The CDR3 has 14 amino acids. CDR3 amino acids: CASSQGQGEYEQYF. The CDR3 DNA is TGCGCCAGCAGCCAAGGCCAGGGGGAATACGAGCAGTACTTC.

The J gene is TRBJ2-7, the V gene TRBV7-6; tentative D call: TRBD2 (7 bases). Germline V gene data show CDR1 as SGHVS and CDR2 as FNYEAQ. Trimming pared 5 bases from V and 1 base from J, leaving 15 bases between. The CDR3 runs to 15 residues. CDR3 coding DNA: TGTGCCAGCAGCCCAGGAGGGGGGGGATCCTACGAGCAGTACTTC. As protein: CASSPGGGGSYEQYF.

This chain joins TRBV3-1 (or the pseudogene TRBV3-2) and TRBJ2-7; no definite D call. The ends were cut back, 2 bases at V and 2 bases at J, with 10 bases in the middle. This CDR3 comprises 14 residues. Germline V lookup: CDR1 LGHDT, CDR2 YNNKEL (reference sequence). The CDR3 nucleotides read TGTGCCAGCAGCCAAAGGCCAGTGGCCTACGAGCAGTACTTC. Translation gives CASSQRPVAYEQYF.

J is TRBJ2-7 and V is TRBV21-1; the table's D call, TRBD2, was not checked against the DNA. TRBV21-1 corresponds to a pseudogene. This CDR3 has 11 amino acids. The CDR3, as DNA: TGTGCCAGCAGCAAAGGGGCGGGGGTACACTTC. This translates into CASSKGAGVHF.

CDR3 loop: CATSDSMDDGLADLKNTQYF. The CDR3 region has the DNA TGTGCCACCAGTGACTCCATGGATGACGGGCTAGCGGACCTCAAAAATACGCAGTATTTT. The gene calls are TRBV24-1 and TRBJ2-3, with TRBD2 matching over 7 bases. The CDR3 runs to 20 residues. CDR1 and CDR2 from the germline V gene are KGHDR and SFDVKD. V dropped 4 bases and J dropped 7; count of bases not matched to a gene: 25.

J is TRBJ1-1 and V is TRBV9; D ambiguous. V was clipped by 0 bases and J by 0 bases, with 9 bases between them. This CDR3 spans 15 amino acids. CDR1 and CDR2 (germline): SGDLS, YYNGEE. CDR3 in DNA: TGTGCCAGCAGCGTAGGAAGGTTAGTGAACACTGAAGCTTTCTTT. This encodes CASSVGRLVNTEAFF.